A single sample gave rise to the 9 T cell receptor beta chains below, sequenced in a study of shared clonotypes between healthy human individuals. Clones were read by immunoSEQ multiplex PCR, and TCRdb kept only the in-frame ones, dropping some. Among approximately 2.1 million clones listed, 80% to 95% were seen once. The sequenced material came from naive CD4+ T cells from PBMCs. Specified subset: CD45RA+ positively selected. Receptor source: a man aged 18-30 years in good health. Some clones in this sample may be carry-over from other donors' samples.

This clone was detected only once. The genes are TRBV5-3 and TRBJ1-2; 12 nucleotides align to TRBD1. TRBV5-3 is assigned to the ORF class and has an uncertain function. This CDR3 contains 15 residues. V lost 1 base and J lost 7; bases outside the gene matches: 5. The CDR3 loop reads CARSLRGQGAGGYTF. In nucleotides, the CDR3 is TGTGCCAGAAGCTTGAGGGGACAGGGGGCGGGTGGCTACACCTTC.

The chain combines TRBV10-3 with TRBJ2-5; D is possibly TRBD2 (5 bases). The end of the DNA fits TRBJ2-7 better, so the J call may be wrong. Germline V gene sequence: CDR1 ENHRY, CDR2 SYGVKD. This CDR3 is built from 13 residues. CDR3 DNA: TGTGCCATCAGTGTAGGGAGTTCCTACGAGCAGTACTTC. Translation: CAISVGSSYEQYF.

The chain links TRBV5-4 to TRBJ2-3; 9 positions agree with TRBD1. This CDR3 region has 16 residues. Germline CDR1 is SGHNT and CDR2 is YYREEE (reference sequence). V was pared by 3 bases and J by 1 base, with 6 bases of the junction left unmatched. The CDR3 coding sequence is TGTGCCAGCAGCTGGGGGGGGGACAGGGGCACAGATACGCAGTATTTT. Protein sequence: CASSWGGDRGTDTQYF.

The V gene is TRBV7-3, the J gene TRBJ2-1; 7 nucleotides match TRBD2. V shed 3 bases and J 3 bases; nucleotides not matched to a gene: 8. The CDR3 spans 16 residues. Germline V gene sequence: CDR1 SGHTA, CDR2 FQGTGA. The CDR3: CASSFKRASGYNEQFF. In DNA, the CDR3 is TGTGCCAGCAGCTTCAAAAGGGCTAGCGGCTACAATGAGCAGTTCTTC.

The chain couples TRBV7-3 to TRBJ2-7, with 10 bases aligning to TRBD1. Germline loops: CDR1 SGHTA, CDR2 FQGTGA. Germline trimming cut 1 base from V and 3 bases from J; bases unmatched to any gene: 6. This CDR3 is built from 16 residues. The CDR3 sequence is CASSLRSGTGDYEQYF. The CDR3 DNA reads TGTGCCAGCAGCTTAAGGTCGGGGACAGGGGACTACGAGCAGTACTTC.

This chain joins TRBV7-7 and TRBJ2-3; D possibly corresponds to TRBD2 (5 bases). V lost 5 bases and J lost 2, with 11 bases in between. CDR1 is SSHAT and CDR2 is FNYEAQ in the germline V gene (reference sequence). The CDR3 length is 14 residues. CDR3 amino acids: CASSQSRDTDTQYF. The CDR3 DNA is TGTGCCAGCAGCCAGAGTCGGGACACAGATACGCAGTATTTT.

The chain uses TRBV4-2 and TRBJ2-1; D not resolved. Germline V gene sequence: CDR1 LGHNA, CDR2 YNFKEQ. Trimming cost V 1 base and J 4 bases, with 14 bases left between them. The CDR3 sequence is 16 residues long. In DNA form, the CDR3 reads TGTGCCAGCAGCCAAGTTCAGTCACTACCTTACAATGAGCAGTTCTTC. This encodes CASSQVQSLPYNEQFF.

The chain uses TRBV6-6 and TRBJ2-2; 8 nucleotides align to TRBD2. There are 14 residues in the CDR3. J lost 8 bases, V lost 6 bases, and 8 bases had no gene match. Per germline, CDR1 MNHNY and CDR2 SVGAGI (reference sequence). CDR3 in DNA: TGTGCCAGCAGCCCCGGGGGGGCTGTAGGGGAGCTGTTTTTT. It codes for CASSPGGAVGELFF.

CDR3 residues: CASSPIVESYNEQFF. The CDR3 bases are TGTGCCAGCTCACCAATAGTAGAATCCTACAATGAGCAGTTCTTC. The chain employs TRBV18 and TRBJ2-1; D uncertain. V lost 2 bases and J 1 base, leaving 9 bases between the germline ends. This CDR3 contains 15 residues. Germline CDR1 is KGHSH and CDR2 is LQKENI. The whole variable domain, remainder taken from reference TRBV18 and TRBJ2-1, is NAGVMQNPRHLVRRRGQEARLRCSPMKGHSHVYWYRQLPEEGLKFMVYLQKENIIDESGMPKERFSAEFPKEGPSILRIQQVVRGDSAAYFCASSPIVESYNEQFFGPGTRLTVL.